This T cell receptor (beta chain) was recorded in a study of CD8 T cells in ankylosing spondylitis (dated by TCRdb to the late 2010s). For the study in its entirety: The study set out to find disease-linked TCR variants by profiling T cell receptor beta repertoires in ankylosing spondylitis patients and healthy donors. Peripheral blood samples were taken, and synovial fluid was additionally collected from ankylosing spondylitis patients. The full study cohort comprised about 25 ankylosing spondylitis patients and over 95 healthy donors.

The research as a whole found: According to the report, matched synovial fluid samples from ankylosing spondylitis patients were significantly enriched for the disease-linked clones. Some of the motif variants had been reported before in the synovial fluid and blood of reactive arthritis patients, a finding that suggests common disease-initiation mechanisms. A TCR beta motif made up of 7 to 9 highly homologous amino acid variants appeared to be characteristic of blood from ankylosing spondylitis patients. The disease-linked clones showed a CD8+ phenotype and occurred at relatively low frequencies in peripheral blood.

This clonotype appeared many times. No cognate antigen has been identified for it. No base qualities exist here, and no much larger clone lies one base off it. The instrument was an Illumina HiSeq 2500. TCR beta libraries were prepared by quantitative 5'-RACE with molecular barcodes. The authors' pipeline ran thus. A new computational method, built on a probabilistic model of VDJ rearrangement, was used to identify disease-linked TCR variants. TCRdb's own reprocessing of the public reads used fastp at Q25 and MiXCR and kept productive beta chains. Rows are combined by CDR3 protein, so each entry shows the most common genes and DNA. TCRdb, rather than the study authors, made the V and J calls. Recorded for this sample are roughly 300,000 distinct CDR3 sequences; 6.5% to 10% of them occurred a single time. In total, the top ten clones hold roughly 15% of the sample. Deletion took 0 bases off V and 3 bases off J, with a span of 6 bases between the germline ends. The CDR3 covers 14 residues, taking in both the cysteine and the phenylalanine. Only the CDR3 portion is preserved as DNA: 42 bases, with reading frame beginning at the first base. According to the germline V gene, CDR1 reads LGHNA and CDR2 reads YSLEER.

The chain links TRBV4-3 with TRBJ2-1, with the D gene uncertain. This TCR was recovered from a male donor with ankylosing spondylitis. Sequenced: blood, either unsorted or a sorted T cell fraction (not recorded which). The DNA reads as follows: TGCGCCAGCAGCCAAGATCCTAACTACAATGAGCAGTTCTTC. It translates as CASSQDPNYNEQFF.